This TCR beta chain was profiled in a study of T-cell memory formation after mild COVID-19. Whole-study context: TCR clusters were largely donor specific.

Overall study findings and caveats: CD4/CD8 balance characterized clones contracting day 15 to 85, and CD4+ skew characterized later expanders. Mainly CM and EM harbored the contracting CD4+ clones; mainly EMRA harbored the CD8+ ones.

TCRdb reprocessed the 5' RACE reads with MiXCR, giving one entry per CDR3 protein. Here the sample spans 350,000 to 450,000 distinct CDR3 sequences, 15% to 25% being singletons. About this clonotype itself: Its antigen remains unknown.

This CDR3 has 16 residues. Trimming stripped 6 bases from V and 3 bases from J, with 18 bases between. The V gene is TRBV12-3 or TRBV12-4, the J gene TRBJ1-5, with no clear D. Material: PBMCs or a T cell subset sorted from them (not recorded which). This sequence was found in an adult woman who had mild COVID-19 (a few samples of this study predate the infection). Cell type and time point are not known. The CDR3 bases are TGTGCCAGCAGGGAGGGAATGGGCTCGGACAATCAGCCCCAGCATTTT. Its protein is CASREGMGSDNQPQHF.